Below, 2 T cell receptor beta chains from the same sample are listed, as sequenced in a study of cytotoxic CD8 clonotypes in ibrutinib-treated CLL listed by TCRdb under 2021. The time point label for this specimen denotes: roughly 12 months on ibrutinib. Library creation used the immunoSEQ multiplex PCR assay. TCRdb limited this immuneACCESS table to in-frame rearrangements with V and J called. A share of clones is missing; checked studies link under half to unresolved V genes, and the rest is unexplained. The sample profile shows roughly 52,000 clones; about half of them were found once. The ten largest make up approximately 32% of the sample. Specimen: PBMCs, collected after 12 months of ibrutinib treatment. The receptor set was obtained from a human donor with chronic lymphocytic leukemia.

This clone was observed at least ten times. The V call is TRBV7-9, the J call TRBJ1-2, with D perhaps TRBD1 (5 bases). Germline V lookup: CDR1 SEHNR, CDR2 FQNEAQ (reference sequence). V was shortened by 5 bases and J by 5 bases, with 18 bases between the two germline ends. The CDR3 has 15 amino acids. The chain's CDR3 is CASSKDPVGAYGYTF. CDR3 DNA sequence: TGTGCCAGCAGCAAAGACCCGGTCGGGGCTTATGGCTACACCTTC.

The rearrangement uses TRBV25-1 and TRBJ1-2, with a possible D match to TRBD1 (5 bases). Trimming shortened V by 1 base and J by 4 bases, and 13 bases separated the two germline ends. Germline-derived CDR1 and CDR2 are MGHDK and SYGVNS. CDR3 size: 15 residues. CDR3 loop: CASSEFGGAGYGYTF. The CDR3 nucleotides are TGTGCCAGCAGTGAATTCGGGGGAGCGGGCTATGGCTACACCTTC.